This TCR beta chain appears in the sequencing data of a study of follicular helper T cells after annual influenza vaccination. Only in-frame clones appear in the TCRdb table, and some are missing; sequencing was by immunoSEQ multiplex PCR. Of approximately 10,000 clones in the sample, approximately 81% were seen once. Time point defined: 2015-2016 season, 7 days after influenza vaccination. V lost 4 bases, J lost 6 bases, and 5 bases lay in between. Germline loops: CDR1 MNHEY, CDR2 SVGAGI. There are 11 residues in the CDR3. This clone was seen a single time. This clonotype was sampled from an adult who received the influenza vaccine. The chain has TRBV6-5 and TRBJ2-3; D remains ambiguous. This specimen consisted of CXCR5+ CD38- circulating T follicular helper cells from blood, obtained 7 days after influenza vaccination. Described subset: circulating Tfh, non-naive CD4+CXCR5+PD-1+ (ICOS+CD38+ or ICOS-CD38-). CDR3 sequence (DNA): TGTGCCAGCAGTTTACTTGATACGCAGTATTTT. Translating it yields CASSLLDTQYF.